The 2 T cell receptor beta chains given below trace back to one sample, sequenced in a study of patients and donors after allogeneic stem cell transplantation. One entry per CDR3 protein, called by TCRdb with MiXCR from the RT-PCR reads. The sample holds fewer than 500,000 distinct CDR3 sequences; approximately 16% are singletons and the top ten take 6% to 8%. Sequencing used blood, either unsorted or a sorted T cell fraction (not recorded which). The receptors shown here come from a human donor who was either an allogeneic HSCT recipient or a stem cell or donor lymphocyte infusion donor (not recorded which). It is not recorded whose cells these are; they may come from a transplant donor.

In its sample, this clonotype was seen a few times. The J gene is TRBJ1-2, the V gene TRBV20-1; D might be TRBD1 (5 bases). V shed 0 bases and J shed 8 bases, with 16 bases lying between them. CDR1 is DFQATT and CDR2 is SNEGSKA in the germline V gene (reference sequence). There are 14 residues in the CDR3. The chain's CDR3 is CSARDHPRVWGYTF. The CDR3, as DNA: TGCAGTGCTAGAGATCATCCCAGGGTGTGGGGCTACACCTTC.

This clonotype was seen a few times. V gene TRBV20-1 combines with J gene TRBJ1-1, with TRBD1 as a possible D gene (5 bases). Trimming took 3 bases from V and 5 from J, leaving 13 bases between them. CDR3 size: 13 residues. Germline-derived CDR1 and CDR2 are DFQATT and SNEGSKA (reference sequence). The CDR3 DNA reads as TGCAGTGCTAGCCGCGGGACGGCTACTGAAGCTTTCTTT. Its translation: CSASRGTATEAFF.